Listed below are T cell receptor beta chains from one sample, sequenced in a study of cytomegalovirus exposure and HLA in healthy donors. Some clones are missing from TCRdb's copy, which holds only in-frame ones; the method was immunoSEQ multiplex PCR. This sample has some 200,000 clones, with 80% found just once. The sequenced sample consisted of PBMCs. The receptor source for this set is a boy under 18 in good health and CMV-seronegative. The conserved cysteine and the conserved F or W are not part of the CDR3 here. A D gene is named only where the DNA matches it firmly.

>TRBJ2-7|TRBD1|TRBV27
ASRRTGVRHEQY
>TRBJ1-5|.|TRBV28
ASSLWDSYYSNQPQH
>TRBJ2-7|TRBD1|TRBV7-2
ASSLRPGTGGFEQY
>TRBJ1-2|.|TRBV7-3
ASSPQGGVGYT
>TRBJ2-2|TRBD2|TRBV2
ASSEISLAGPRGTGELF
>TRBJ1-5|.|TRBV4-1
ASSEGGLSGNQPQH
>TRBJ2-7|TRBD2|TRBV9
ASSVAATSGYEQY
>TRBJ1-3|.|TRBV6-5
ASSYNLRSSGNTIY
>TRBJ1-3|.|TRBV4-1
ASSQDRFFGNTIY
>TRBJ2-7|.|TRBV6-6
ASSYMAATYEQY
>TRBJ2-7|.|TRBV30
AGILGESYEQY
>TRBJ1-1|TRBD1|TRBV7-9
ASSLSQGAEAF
>TRBJ1-1|.|TRBV11-3
ASSARGNTEAF
>TRBJ2-7|TRBD2|TRBV5-1
ASSLDFASRSGSLVEQY
>TRBJ2-5|TRBD1|TRBV19
ASKSGTGSQETQY
>TRBJ2-1|TRBD2|TRBV19
ASRPDSGRPGNEQF
>TRBJ1-2|.|TRBV4-3
ASSQEGALKGQGYT
>TRBJ2-7|TRBD1|TRBV11-2
ASSLGGQGRIQQY
>TRBJ2-6|.|TRBV4-1
ASRTVSGANVLT
>TRBJ1-1|.|TRBV10-1
ASSEPLRDTEAF
>TRBJ1-1|.|TRBV25-1
ASRLASNTEAF
>TRBJ2-7|.|TRBV6-5
ASSYSAGESYEQY
>TRBJ2-5|TRBD1|TRBV19
ASSPVRTGSGPGQY
>TRBJ1-1|.|TRBV7-9
ASSPFRTEAF
>TRBJ1-2|.|TRBV4-3
ASSQDLTGQSYGYT
>TRBJ1-2|.|TRBV30
ASRANNYGYT
>TRBJ1-3|.|TRBV5-1
ASSPGSGNTIY
>TRBJ1-2|.|TRBV2
ASSEGLGASYGYT
>TRBJ2-1|.|TRBV18
ASSPPVLAGHNEQF
>TRBJ1-2|TRBD1|TRBV6-1
ASVRTGGYGYT
>TRBJ2-1|.|TRBV7-3
ASSLMGTNNEQF